This TCR beta chain derives from a study of T cells in Graves' hyperthyroidism and ophthalmopathy. Study-wide results and caveats: Ophthalmopathy was model-predicted a median around 6.7 months pre-onset. Within blood appeared most thyroid clonotypes that had expanded above 0.001.

Among ophthalmopathy patients, the Clinical Activity Score reached at least 3, the NOSPECS grade reached at least 4, and duration remained under 3 months. Researchers took RNA transcripts and amplified the TCR beta CDR3 regions from them. HTBI primers were the set used in a first-round RT-PCR of the TCR CDR3. TCRdb recomputed calls from the multiplex PCR reads with MiXCR, one row per CDR3 protein. The sample records approximately 690,000 distinct CDR3 sequences, about 14% being singletons. V lost 5 bases to trimming and J lost 5 bases, with 12 bases between them. The CDR3 runs 13 residues. In regard to this clonotype: The antigen remains undetermined.

Sequenced sample: blood. The chain has TRBV12-3 or TRBV12-4 and TRBJ1-1; D is perhaps TRBD1 (6 bases). This clonotype was obtained from a woman aged 45-65 years with Graves' ophthalmopathy. DNA of the CDR3: TGTGCCAGCAGTGCCACGAGGGGGACTGAAGCTTTCTTT. Its protein is CASSATRGTEAFF.